This T cell receptor beta chain was captured in a study of control samples from healthy donors and cancer patients. The CDR3 sequence is 14 residues long. V lost 5 bases to trimming and J lost 2 bases, with 10 bases between them. Germline V gene lookup returns CDR1 SNHLY and CDR2 FYNNEI. Profiling relied on immunoSEQ multiplex PCR, and the TCRdb table lists in-frame clones only, not all of them. The sample includes a few hundred thousand clones, 90% seen only once; the top ten take over 5.5%. Source material: PBMCs. This clonotype was obtained from a man in his forties or fifties with head and neck cancer. The chain combines TRBV2 with TRBJ1-3; D remains ambiguous. CDR3 sequence: CASSLTRPGNTIYF. CDR3 sequence (DNA): TGTGCCAGCAGTTTGACTCGGCCTGGAAACACCATATATTTT.